These 2 T cell receptor beta chains originate from one sample sequenced in a study of T cells after yellow fever vaccination. TCRdb re-analysed the 5' RACE reads in MiXCR, keeping a single row per CDR3 protein. The repertoire consists of just under 600,000 distinct CDR3 sequences, with about 13% occurring once and the leading ten covering about 14%. The material sequenced was PBMCs, taken on the day of the yellow fever booster vaccination. Receptor source: a man aged 25-45 years who received the YFV17D yellow fever vaccine.

The V and J genes are TRBV5-1 and TRBJ1-6; 7 bases map to TRBD1. Germline-derived CDR1 and CDR2 are SGHRS and YFSETQ. This CDR3 has 18 residues. The junction had 10 bases not matched to a gene; V was cut back by 1 base and J by 3 bases. The CDR3 is CASSLKSTGVSYNSPLHF. As DNA, the CDR3 is TGCGCCAGCAGCTTGAAGTCCACAGGGGTTAGCTATAATTCACCCCTCCACTTT.

Only a few counts were recorded for this clonotype. The chain links TRBV7-2 to TRBJ2-7; D remains unclear. The CDR3 is 13 amino acids. The germline V gene encodes CDR1 SGHTA and CDR2 FQGNSA. Trimming pared 4 bases from V and 2 bases from J, leaving 9 bases between. CDR3 bases: TGTGCCAGCAGCTCCCTTCGGGCCTACGAGCAGTACTTC. Its translation is CASSSLRAYEQYF.